A selection of T cell receptor beta chains follows, all from one sample in a study of CD8 T cells in Susac syndrome. TCRdb ran MiXCR on the immunoSEQ multiplex PCR reads and lists one entry per CDR3 protein. In the table there are about 100,000 distinct CDR3 sequences, 95% of which are singletons. The sequencing sample was made of CD8+ T cells from PBMCs. These TCRs come from a human donor with Susac syndrome. Each CDR3 is given with its conserved first and last residue. The D gene is left open where the match is weak. Expanded clones are given a class, and other clones once, few, many or no size at all.

J,V,D,size,DNA,CDR3
TRBJ2-7,TRBV11-2,TRBD2,NA,TGTGCCAGCAGCCCCCCGCTAGCGGTTACCTACGAGCAGTACTTC,CASSPPLAVTYEQYF
TRBJ2-1,TRBV2,NA,NA,TGTGCCAGCAGGGAGTATAGTGAGCAGTTCTTC,CASREYSEQFF
TRBJ2-7,TRBV3-1,NA,NA,TGTGCCAGCAGCCTCAATGACTACGAGCAGTACTTC,CASSLNDYEQYF
TRBJ2-3,TRBV20-1,NA,NA,TGCAGTGCTTCCCCCCTGACGGGTAGCACAGATACGCAGTATTTT,CSASPLTGSTDTQYF
TRBJ1-6,TRBV4-1,TRBD1,NA,TGCGCCAGCAGCCAAGGTCCGCGACAGGGTCCTAGGTCACCCCTCCACTTT,CASSQGPRQGPRSPLHF
TRBJ2-5,TRBV7-3,NA,NA,TGTGCCAGCAGCGAACTAGGGAGACTAGAGACCCAGTACTTC,CASSELGRLETQYF
TRBJ2-5,TRBV5-1,NA,NA,TGCGCCAGCAGCTTACTGTCAGGGCTGGAGACCCAGTACTTC,CASSLLSGLETQYF
TRBJ2-7,TRBV29-1,NA,NA,TGCAGCGTCAGGACTGGCTCAACCTACGAGCAGTACTTC,CSVRTGSTYEQYF
TRBJ2-7,TRBV5-4,NA,NA,TGTGCCAGCAGCTTGGGGCGAGGGCCCTTGTACGAGCAGTACTTC,CASSLGRGPLYEQYF
TRBJ2-7,TRBV7-9,NA,NA,TGTGCCAGCAGCTTAAGAGGGGCTGGCGCCTACGAGCAGTACTTC,CASSLRGAGAYEQYF
TRBJ1-1,TRBV20-1,NA,NA,TGCAGTGCTAGAGGCTATAGGAACACTGAAGCTTTCTTT,CSARGYRNTEAFF
TRBJ2-7,TRBV4-1,TRBD2,NA,TGCGCCAGCAGCCAAGCTCTCCCGGGACTAGCAGCCTACGAGCAGTACTTC,CASSQALPGLAAYEQYF
TRBJ2-6,TRBV7-2,NA,NA,TGTGCCAGCAGTTTATTAGCCGGGGCAGGGTTCTCTGGGGCCAACGTCCTGACTTTC,CASSLLAGAGFSGANVLTF
TRBJ1-1,TRBV20-1,NA,NA,TGCAGTGCCACCCAGAGAAACACTGAAGCTTTCTTT,CSATQRNTEAFF
TRBJ2-5,TRBV5-4,NA,NA,TGTGCCAGCAGCCCTCGGACAGATCAAGAGACCCAGTACTTC,CASSPRTDQETQYF
TRBJ2-7,TRBV29-1,TRBD1,once,TGCAGCGTTCCGGGACAGGGGGACGACGAGCAGTACTTC,CSVPGQGDDEQYF
TRBJ1-2,TRBV9,TRBD1,NA,TGTGCCAGCAGCCCCCTGGACAGGGGGCAAGGCTACACCTTC,CASSPLDRGQGYTF
TRBJ2-7,TRBV28,NA,once,TGTGCCAGTAGTTGGGGGGAATCCTACGAGCAGTACTTC,CASSWGESYEQYF
TRBJ1-1,TRBV14,NA,NA,TGTGCCAGCAGCCAGTCGCGACAGGCAGAAGCTTTCTTT,CASSQSRQAEAFF
TRBJ1-2,TRBV7-2,NA,NA,TGTGCCAGCAGCTTAGATTGGCTGGGCTACACCTTC,CASSLDWLGYTF
TRBJ2-5,TRBV6-5,NA,once,TGTGCCAGCAGTCTCTACAAGACCCAAGAGACCCAGTACTTC,CASSLYKTQETQYF
TRBJ2-7,TRBV20-1,TRBD2,NA,TGCAGTGCCGCGGGACTAGCGTTGGTCGAGCAGTACTTC,CSAAGLALVEQYF
TRBJ2-2,TRBV4-1,NA,NA,TGCGCCAGCAGTCTAGGCAGGGGTCGAAGGACCGGGGAGCTGTTTTTT,CASSLGRGRRTGELFF
TRBJ2-1,TRBV13,NA,NA,TGTGCCAGCAGCTTAGGGTTCAATGAGCAGTTCTTC,CASSLGFNEQFF
TRBJ2-7,TRBV29-1,NA,NA,TGCAGCGTTAAAGGGGGTAGCTCCTACGAGCAGTACTTC,CSVKGGSSYEQYF
TRBJ2-5,TRBV5-8,NA,NA,TGTGCCAGCAGCTGGGAATCTAGGGAGACCCAGTACTTC,CASSWESRETQYF
TRBJ1-1,TRBV6-5,TRBD1,once,TGTGCCAGCAGTCCGGCAGGGGGCTTTGAAGCTTTCTTT,CASSPAGGFEAFF
TRBJ1-5,TRBV28,NA,NA,TGTGCCAGCAGTTCCAGGGGCGCGGCCCAGCATTTT,CASSSRGAAQHF
TRBJ2-7,TRBV5-6,NA,NA,TGTGCCAGCAGTTCCCCCTACGAGCAGTACTTC,CASSSPYEQYF
TRBJ2-3,TRBV12-3/TRBV12-4,NA,NA,TGTGCCAGCAGGGTTGGGACAGATACGCAGTATTTT,CASRVGTDTQYF
TRBJ2-5,TRBV4-2,TRBD2,NA,TGTGCCAGCAGCCAACAAACTAGCGGGGGGTATGAGACCCAGTACTTC,CASSQQTSGGYETQYF
TRBJ1-2,TRBV20-1,NA,NA,TGCAGTGCTATAGGGGGGGGCTATGGCTACACCTTC,CSAIGGGYGYTF
TRBJ2-2,TRBV7-6,NA,NA,TGTGCCAGCAGCTTCCGGGCCAATGCGGACGGGGAGCTGTTTTTT,CASSFRANADGELFF
TRBJ2-7,TRBV29-1,TRBD1,NA,TGCAGCGTTGAATTTGGGACAGAAGGACTCCTGTACGAGCAGTACTTC,CSVEFGTEGLLYEQYF
TRBJ2-5,TRBV20-1,TRBD2,NA,TGCAGTGCTAGAGATCGGACTAGCGGACAAGAGACCCAGTACTTC,CSARDRTSGQETQYF
TRBJ2-6,TRBV10-3,NA,once,TGTGCCATCAGTGACCGGGCCCTAAGCTCTGGGGCCAACGTCCTGACTTTC,CAISDRALSSGANVLTF
TRBJ2-4,TRBV4-1,NA,NA,TGCGCCAGCAGCCTACAAGACAGGGAGGAGAACATTCAGTACTTC,CASSLQDREENIQYF
TRBJ2-5,TRBV24-1,TRBD1,NA,TGTGCCACCAGTGGCTCCGGGACAGGGAGACAAGAGACCCAGTACTTC,CATSGSGTGRQETQYF
TRBJ2-2,TRBV14,NA,once,TGTGCCAGCAGCCATTTTTTTGGGACCGGGGAGCTGTTTTTT,CASSHFFGTGELFF
TRBJ1-2,TRBV4-1,TRBD1,NA,TGCGCCAGCAGCCAAGATCGCGAGGGGGCTAACACCTTC,CASSQDREGANTF
TRBJ2-1,TRBV27,NA,NA,TGTGCCAGCAGTTTTGCAAGATACAATGAGCAGTTCTTC,CASSFARYNEQFF
TRBJ2-3,TRBV20-1,NA,NA,TGCAGTGCTAGAGAGAGAGGGGGCACAGATACGCAGTATTTT,CSARERGGTDTQYF
TRBJ2-2,TRBV24-1,NA,once,TGTGCCACCAGTGACTTTAGGGAGTCCGGGGAGCTGTTTTTT,CATSDFRESGELFF
TRBJ1-2,TRBV29-1,NA,NA,TGCAGCGTTGAGTTTGGATTCTATGGCTACACCTTC,CSVEFGFYGYTF
TRBJ2-6,TRBV4-1,NA,NA,TGCGCCAGCAGCCTCCAGGATGGGTCTGGGGCCAACGTCCTGACTTTC,CASSLQDGSGANVLTF
TRBJ1-6,TRBV3-1,NA,NA,TGTGCCAGCAGCCAAGATCCTACTAATTCACCCCTCCACTTT,CASSQDPTNSPLHF